Sequencing of this T cell receptor beta chain was carried out in a study of technical replicates of blood from a handful of donors. CDR1 and CDR2 (germline): LNHDA, SQIVND (reference sequence). The V gene end was trimmed by 11 bases and the J gene end by 0 bases; junction bases not matched to a gene: 7. The CDR3 sequence is 14 residues long. Clones were read by immunoSEQ multiplex PCR, and TCRdb kept only the in-frame ones, dropping some. The data contain some 14,000 clones, less than 90% of them seen just once; the ten biggest clones take up around an eighth. The V and J genes are TRBV19 and TRBJ2-1; 7 bases fit TRBD1. Input material: PBMCs. The sequence derives from a human donor in good health. The CDR3 sequence is CAGTGQSSYNEQFF. The DNA for the CDR3 is TGTGCCGGCACGGGACAGAGCTCCTACAATGAGCAGTTCTTC.